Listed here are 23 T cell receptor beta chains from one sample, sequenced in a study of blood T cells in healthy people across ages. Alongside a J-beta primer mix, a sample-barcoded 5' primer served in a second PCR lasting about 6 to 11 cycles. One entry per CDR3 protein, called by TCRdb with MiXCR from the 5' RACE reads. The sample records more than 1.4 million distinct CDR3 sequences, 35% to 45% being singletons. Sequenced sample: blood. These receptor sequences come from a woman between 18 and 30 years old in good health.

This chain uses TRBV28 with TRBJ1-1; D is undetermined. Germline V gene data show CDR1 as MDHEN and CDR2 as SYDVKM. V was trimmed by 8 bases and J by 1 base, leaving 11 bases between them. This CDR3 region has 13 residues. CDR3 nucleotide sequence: TGTGCCAGCCCCGGACCCGGGAACACTGAAGCTTTCTTT. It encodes CASPGPGNTEAFF.

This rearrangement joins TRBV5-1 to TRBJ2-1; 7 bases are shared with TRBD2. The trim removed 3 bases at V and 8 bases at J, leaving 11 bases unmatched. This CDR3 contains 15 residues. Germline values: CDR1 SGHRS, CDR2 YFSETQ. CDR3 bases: TGCGCCAGCAGCTCCTCCCGGGGGGTCCTGGATGAGCAGTTCTTC. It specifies CASSSSRGVLDEQFF.

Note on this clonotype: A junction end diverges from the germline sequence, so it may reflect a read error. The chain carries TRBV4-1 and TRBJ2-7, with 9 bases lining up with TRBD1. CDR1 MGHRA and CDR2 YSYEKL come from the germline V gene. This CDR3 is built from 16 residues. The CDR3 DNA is TGCGCCGGCAGCCCTATCCCGGGACAGGGTTTGTACGAGCAGTACTTC. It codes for CAGSPIPGQGLYEQYF.

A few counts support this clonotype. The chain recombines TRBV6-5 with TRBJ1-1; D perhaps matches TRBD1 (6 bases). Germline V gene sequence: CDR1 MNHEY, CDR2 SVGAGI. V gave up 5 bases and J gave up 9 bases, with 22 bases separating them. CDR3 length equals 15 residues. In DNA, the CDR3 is TGTGCCAGCAGTCGCAATCAGTGGGACACACTGCAAGCTTTCTTT. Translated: CASSRNQWDTLQAFF.

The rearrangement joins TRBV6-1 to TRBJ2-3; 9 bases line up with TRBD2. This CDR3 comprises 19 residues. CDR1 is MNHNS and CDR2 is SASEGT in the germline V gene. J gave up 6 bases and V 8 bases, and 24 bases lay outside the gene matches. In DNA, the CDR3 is TGTGCCAGCCCCCGGGTAGCGGGAGAAACTGGATTCCGTGGGGATACGCAGTATTTT. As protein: CASPRVAGETGFRGDTQYF.

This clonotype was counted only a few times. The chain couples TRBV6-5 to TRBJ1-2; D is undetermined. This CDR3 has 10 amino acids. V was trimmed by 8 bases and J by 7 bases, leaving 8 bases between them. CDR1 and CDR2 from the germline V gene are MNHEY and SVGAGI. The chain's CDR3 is CASGSSGYTF. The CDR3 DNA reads TGTGCCAGCGGGTCATCTGGCTACACCTTC.

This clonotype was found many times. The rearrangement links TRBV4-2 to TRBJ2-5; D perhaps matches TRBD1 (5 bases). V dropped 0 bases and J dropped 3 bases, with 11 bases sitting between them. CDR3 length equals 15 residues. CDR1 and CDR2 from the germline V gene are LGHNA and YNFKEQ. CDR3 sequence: CASSQDGLQEETQYF. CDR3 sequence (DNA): TGTGCCAGCAGCCAAGATGGCCTACAGGAAGAGACCCAGTACTTC.

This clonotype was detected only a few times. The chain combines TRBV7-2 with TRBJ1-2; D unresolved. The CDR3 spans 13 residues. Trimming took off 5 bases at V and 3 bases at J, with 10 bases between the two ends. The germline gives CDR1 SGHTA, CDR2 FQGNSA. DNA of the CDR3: TGTGCCAGCAGCGTAGAGCGCCACTATGGCTACACCTTC. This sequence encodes CASSVERHYGYTF.

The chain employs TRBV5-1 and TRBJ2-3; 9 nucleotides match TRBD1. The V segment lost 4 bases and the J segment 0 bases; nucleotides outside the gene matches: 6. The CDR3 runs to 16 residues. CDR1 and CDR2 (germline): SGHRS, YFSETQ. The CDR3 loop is CASSGGTGPSTDTQYF. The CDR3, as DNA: TGCGCCAGCAGCGGAGGGACAGGGCCTAGCACAGATACGCAGTATTTT.

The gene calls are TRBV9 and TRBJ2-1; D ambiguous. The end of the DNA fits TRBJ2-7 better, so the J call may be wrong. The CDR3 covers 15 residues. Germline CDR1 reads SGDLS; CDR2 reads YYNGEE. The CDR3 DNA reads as TGTGCCAGCAGCGTAATTCCCATAGGTTACAATGAGCAGTACTTC. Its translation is CASSVIPIGYNEQYF.

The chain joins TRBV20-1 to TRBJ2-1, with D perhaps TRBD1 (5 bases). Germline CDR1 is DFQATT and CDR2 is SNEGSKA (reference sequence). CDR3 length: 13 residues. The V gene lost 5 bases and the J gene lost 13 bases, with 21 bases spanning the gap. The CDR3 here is CSAGAAAPETQFF. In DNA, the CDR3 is TGCAGTGCTGGGGCGGCGGCCCCAGAGACCCAGTTCTTC.

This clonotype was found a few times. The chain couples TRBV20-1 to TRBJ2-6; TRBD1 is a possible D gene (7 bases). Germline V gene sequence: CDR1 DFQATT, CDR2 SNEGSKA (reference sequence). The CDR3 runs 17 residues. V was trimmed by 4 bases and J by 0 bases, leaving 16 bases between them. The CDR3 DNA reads TGCAGTGCTACTCGGGGGACAGCAAACTCTGGGGCCAACGTCCTGACTTTC. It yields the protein CSATRGTANSGANVLTF.

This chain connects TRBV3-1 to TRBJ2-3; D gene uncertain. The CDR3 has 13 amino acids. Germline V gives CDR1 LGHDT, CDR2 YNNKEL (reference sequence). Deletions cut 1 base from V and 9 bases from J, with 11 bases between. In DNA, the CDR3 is TGTGCCAGCAGCCAAGGCCCCCAGCACACGCAGTATTTT. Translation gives CASSQGPQHTQYF.

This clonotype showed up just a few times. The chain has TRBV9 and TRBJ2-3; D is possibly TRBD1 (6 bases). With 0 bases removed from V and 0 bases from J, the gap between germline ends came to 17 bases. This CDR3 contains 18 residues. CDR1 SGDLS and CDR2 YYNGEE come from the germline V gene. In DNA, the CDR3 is TGTGCCAGCAGCGTAGACCCCCCGTCAGGGGCCAGCACAGATACGCAGTATTTT. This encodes CASSVDPPSGASTDTQYF.

The CDR3 reads CASSYTYREAYEQYF. The CDR3 DNA sequence: TGTGCCAGCAGTTACACGTACAGGGAGGCATACGAGCAGTACTTC. The V call is TRBV6-6, the J call TRBJ2-7, with D possibly called TRBD1 or TRBD2 (6 bases each). V was cut by 2 bases and J by 4 bases, with 15 bases left in between. CDR1 and CDR2 from the germline V gene are MNHNY and SVGAGI (reference sequence). CDR3 length: 15 residues.

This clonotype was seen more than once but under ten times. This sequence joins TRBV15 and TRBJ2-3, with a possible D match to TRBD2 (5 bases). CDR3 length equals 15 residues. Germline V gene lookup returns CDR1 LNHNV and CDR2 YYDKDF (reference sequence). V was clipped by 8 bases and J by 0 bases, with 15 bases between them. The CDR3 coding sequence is TGTGCCACCCACCCCGGGGTAACCAGCACAGATACGCAGTATTTT. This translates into CATHPGVTSTDTQYF. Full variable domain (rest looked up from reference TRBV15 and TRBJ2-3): DAMVIQNPRYQVTQFGKPVTLSCSQTLNHNVMYWYQQKSSQAPKLLFHYYDKDFNNEADTPDNFQSRRPNTSFCFLDIRSPGLGDTAMYLCATHPGVTSTDTQYFGPGTRLTVL.

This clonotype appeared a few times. CDR3 residues: CASSQDRTGTNEKLFF. CDR3 nucleotides: TGTGCCAGCAGCCAAGATCGGACGGGTACTAATGAAAAACTGTTTTTT. The genes are TRBV3-1 and TRBJ1-4; D gene uncertain. The germline V and J ends were trimmed by 0 bases and 2 bases, with 10 bases remaining between them. The germline V gene has CDR1 LGHDT and CDR2 YNNKEL (reference sequence). This CDR3 contains 16 residues.

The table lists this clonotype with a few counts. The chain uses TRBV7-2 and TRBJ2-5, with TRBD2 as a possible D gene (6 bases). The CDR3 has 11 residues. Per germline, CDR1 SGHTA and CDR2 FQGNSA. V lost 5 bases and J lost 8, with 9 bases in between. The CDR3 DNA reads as TGTGCCAGCAGCCCCGGGACTACCCAGTACTTC. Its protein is CASSPGTTQYF.

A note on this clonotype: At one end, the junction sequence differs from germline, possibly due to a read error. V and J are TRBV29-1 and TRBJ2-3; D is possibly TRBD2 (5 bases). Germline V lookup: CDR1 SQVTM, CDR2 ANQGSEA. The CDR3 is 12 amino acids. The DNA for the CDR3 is TGCGGCGTTGGCCGCGGGTCGGATACGCAGTATTTT. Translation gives CGVGRGSDTQYF.

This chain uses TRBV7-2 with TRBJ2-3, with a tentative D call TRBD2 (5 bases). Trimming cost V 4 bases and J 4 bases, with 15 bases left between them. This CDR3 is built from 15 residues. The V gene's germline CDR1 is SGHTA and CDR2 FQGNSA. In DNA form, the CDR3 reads TGTGCCAGCAGCTCAGGTCGGGGTCTGGCAGATACGCAGTATTTT. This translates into CASSSGRGLADTQYF.

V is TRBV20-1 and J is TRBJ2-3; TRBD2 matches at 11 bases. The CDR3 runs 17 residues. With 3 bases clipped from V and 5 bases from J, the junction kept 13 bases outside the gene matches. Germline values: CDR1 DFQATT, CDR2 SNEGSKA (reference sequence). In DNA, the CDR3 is TGCAGTGCTAGCCCTTATTTACTAGCGGGAGCCGAAGATACGCAGTATTTT. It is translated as CSASPYLLAGAEDTQYF.

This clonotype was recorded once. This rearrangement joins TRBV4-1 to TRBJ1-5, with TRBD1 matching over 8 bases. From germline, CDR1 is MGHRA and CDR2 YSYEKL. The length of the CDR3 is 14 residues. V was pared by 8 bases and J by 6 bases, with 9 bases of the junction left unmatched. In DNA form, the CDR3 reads TGCGCCAGCTCTATTCAGGGGGCAAGTCAGCCCCAGCATTTT. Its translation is CASSIQGASQPQHF.

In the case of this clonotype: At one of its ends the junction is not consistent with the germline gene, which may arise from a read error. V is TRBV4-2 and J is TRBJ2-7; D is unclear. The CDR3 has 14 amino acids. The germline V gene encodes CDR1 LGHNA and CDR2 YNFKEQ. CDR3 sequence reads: CASSQELGSYEQHF. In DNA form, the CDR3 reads TGTGCCAGCAGCCAAGAACTTGGGTCCTACGAGCAGCACTTC.